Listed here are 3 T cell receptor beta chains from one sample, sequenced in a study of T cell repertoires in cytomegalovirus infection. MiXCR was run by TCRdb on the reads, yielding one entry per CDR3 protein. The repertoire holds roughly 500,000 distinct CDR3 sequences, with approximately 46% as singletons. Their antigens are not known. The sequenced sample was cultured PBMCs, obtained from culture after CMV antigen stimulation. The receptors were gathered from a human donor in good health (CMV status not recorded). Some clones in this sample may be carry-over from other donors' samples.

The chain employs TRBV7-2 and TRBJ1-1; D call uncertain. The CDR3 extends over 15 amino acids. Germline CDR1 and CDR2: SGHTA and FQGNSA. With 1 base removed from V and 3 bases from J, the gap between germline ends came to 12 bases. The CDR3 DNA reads TGTGCCAGCAGCTTAGGCGGGGTCGATGACACTGAAGCTTTCTTT. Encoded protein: CASSLGGVDDTEAFF. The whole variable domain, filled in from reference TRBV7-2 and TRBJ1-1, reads GAGVSQSPSNKVTEKGKDVELRCDPISGHTALYWYRQSLGQGLEFLIYFQGNSAPDKSGLPSDRFSAERTGGSVSTLTIQRTQQEDSAVYLCASSLGGVDDTEAFFGQGTRLTVV.

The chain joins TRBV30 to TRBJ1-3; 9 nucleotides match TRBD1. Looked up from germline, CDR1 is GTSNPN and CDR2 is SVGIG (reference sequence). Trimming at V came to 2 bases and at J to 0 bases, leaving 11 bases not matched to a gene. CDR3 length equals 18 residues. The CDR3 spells CAWSTTGTGSSSGNTIYF. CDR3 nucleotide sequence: TGTGCCTGGAGTACAACAGGGACAGGGTCCAGCTCTGGAAACACCATATATTTT.

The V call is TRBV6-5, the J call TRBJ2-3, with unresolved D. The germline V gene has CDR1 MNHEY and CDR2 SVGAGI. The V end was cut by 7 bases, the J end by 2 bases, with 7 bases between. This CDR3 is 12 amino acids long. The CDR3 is CASKGITDTQYF. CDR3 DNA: TGTGCCAGCAAGGGTATCACAGATACGCAGTATTTT.